The 12 T cell receptor beta chains reported below all come from one sample, sequenced in a study of T cell changes during pregnancy in multiple sclerosis (dated by TCRdb to between 2018 and 2020). Libraries were prepared through the immunoSEQ multiplex PCR assay. TCRdb's version of the immuneACCESS table is confined to in-frame rearrangements and falls short of the full clone set. An unresolved V gene accounts for under half of the shortfall where checked; the remainder is of unknown origin. For this sample there are under 70,000 clones; 90% appear just once. The ten largest clones add up to approximately 6.5% of the sample. The sample here was peripheral blood, taken in the third trimester of pregnancy. The receptors originated from a female donor in good health, enrolled as a control in a pregnancy study.

The chain couples TRBV4-1 to TRBJ1-2; 12 nucleotides line up with TRBD1. Per the germline V gene, CDR1 is MGHRA and CDR2 is YSYEKL. The V segment lost 0 bases and the J segment 8 bases; nucleotides outside the gene matches: 4. The CDR3 covers 15 residues. The CDR3 is CASSQEGTGGRGYTF. The CDR3 region has the DNA TGCGCCAGCAGCCAAGAGGGGACAGGGGGCCGGGGCTACACCTTC.

This clone was counted ten times or more. As DNA, the CDR3 is TGTGCCAGCAGCCGGCAGGGCGAGACTTCCTACAATGAGCAGTTCTTC. As protein: CASSRQGETSYNEQFF. V usage is TRBV14 and J usage is TRBJ2-1; D possibly corresponds to TRBD1 (5 bases). The CDR3 has 16 amino acids. Trimming left V 4 bases short and J 1 base short, with 14 bases between. Germline lookup yields CDR1 SGHDN and CDR2 FVKESK.

The chain recombines TRBV6-1 with TRBJ2-3, with a weak D call TRBD2 (6 bases). Germline V gene sequence: CDR1 MNHNS, CDR2 SASEGT. The CDR3 sequence is 14 residues long. V was cut by 10 bases and J by 2 bases, with 16 bases left in between. The DNA for the CDR3 is TGTGCCACCCAGCAGGCGGGATACACAGATACGCAGTATTTT. The encoded protein is CATQQAGYTDTQYF.

This clone was detected only once. This chain links TRBV10-3 with TRBJ2-7; D may be TRBD1 (6 bases). Germline CDR1 is ENHRY and CDR2 is SYGVKD. The V end lost 10 bases, the J end lost 5 bases, and 18 bases lay between the germline ends. This CDR3 region has 13 residues. The CDR3 region has the DNA TGTGCCACGCAAAACAGGGTGACCGACGAGCAGTACTTC. Translating gives CATQNRVTDEQYF.

This sequence joins TRBV9 and TRBJ2-1; maybe TRBD2 (7 bases). The germline V gene has CDR1 SGDLS and CDR2 YYNGEE. Trimming shortened V by 5 bases and J by 2 bases, and 14 bases separated the two germline ends. This CDR3 is 15 amino acids long. Here the CDR3 reads CASSKEGGPYNEQFF. CDR3 in DNA: TGTGCCAGCAGTAAAGAGGGGGGGCCCTACAATGAGCAGTTCTTC.

The V call is TRBV7-6, the J call TRBJ2-2; TRBD1 matches 7 bases. J lost 3 bases, V lost 1 base, and 8 bases had no gene match. Germline V lookup: CDR1 SGHVS, CDR2 FNYEAQ. This CDR3 is 17 amino acids long. In nucleotides, the CDR3 is TGTGCCAGCAGCTTAGGGTGGCCGGGGACAGACACCGGGGAGCTGTTTTTT. Its translation: CASSLGWPGTDTGELFF.

The CDR3 DNA sequence: TGTGCCAGCTCACCACGTCTCACGGGAGGCTCCTACAATGAGCAGTTCTTC. It translates to CASSPRLTGGSYNEQFF. The V gene is TRBV18, the J gene TRBJ2-1; 7 nucleotides align to TRBD2. J lost 0 bases, V lost 1 base, and 6 bases had no gene match. The CDR3 spans 17 residues. Germline V gene sequence: CDR1 KGHSH, CDR2 LQKENI.

This clone was recorded a few times. The chain links TRBV6-5 to TRBJ1-2, with 7 bases fitting TRBD1. Trimming at V came to 6 bases and at J to 0 bases, leaving 7 bases not matched to a gene. The V gene's germline CDR1 is MNHEY and CDR2 SVGAGI. The CDR3 has 15 amino acids. The CDR3 DNA follows: TGTGCCAGCAGACAGGGACAGATCGCTAACTATGGCTACACCTTC. Translated, it gives CASRQGQIANYGYTF.

This clone occurred a few times. This chain connects TRBV7-9 to TRBJ1-5; TRBD1 might be the D (5 bases). Germline CDR1 SEHNR, CDR2 FQNEAQ (reference sequence). CDR3 length: 15 residues. Trimming stripped 5 bases from V and 7 bases from J, with 18 bases between. CDR3 in amino acids: CASSPTGVLTQPQHF. CDR3 coding DNA: TGTGCCAGCAGCCCCACGGGGGTTTTGACGCAGCCCCAGCATTTT.

The CDR3 coding sequence is TGTGCCAGCAGTGACTCGGGGGGAGTAGGCGGGGAGCTGTTTTTT. Translating it yields CASSDSGGVGGELFF. This chain connects TRBV6-4 to TRBJ2-2; perhaps TRBD2 as D (6 bases). The V end lost 0 bases, the J end lost 7 bases, and 12 bases lay between the germline ends. CDR3 length: 15 amino acids. The germline V gene has CDR1 MRHNA and CDR2 SNTAGT.

J is TRBJ1-2 and V is TRBV6-5; 8 nucleotides match TRBD1. This CDR3 comprises 13 residues. Per germline, CDR1 MNHEY and CDR2 SVGAGI. V lost 7 bases to trimming and J lost 4 bases; unmatched junction nucleotides: 5. CDR3 sequence: CASTRTGSYGYTF. CDR3 in DNA: TGTGCCAGCACCCGGACAGGGAGCTATGGCTACACCTTC.

This clone showed up just once. V gene TRBV4-3 combines with J gene TRBJ2-1; a weak D match, TRBD1 (5 bases). The CDR3 totals 17 residues. The germline V gene encodes CDR1 LGHNA and CDR2 YSLEER. V lost 0 bases and J lost 3, with 15 bases in between. The CDR3 nucleotides read TGCGCCAGCAGCCAAGAATTGTGGCAGGGTATCTACAATGAGCAGTTCTTC. It codes for CASSQELWQGIYNEQFF.